This T cell receptor beta chain was sequenced for a study of cytomegalovirus exposure and HLA in healthy donors. The study, taken as a whole, reports: An Asian-associated ancestry cluster reportedly showed fewer N-insertions than the roughly 670-donor mean in a later analysis. What TCR beta sequences reportedly achieved was accurate prediction of HLA-A and HLA-B alleles in most subjects. Sequencing artifact likely explains a cluster of highly shared sequence variants.

V lost 4 bases and J 9 bases, leaving 13 bases between the germline ends. CDR3 length: 14 residues. CDR1 is MRHNA, CDR2 SNTAGT, per germline. Worth noting for this clone: Its antigen remains unknown.

With 60 Vbeta and 13 Jbeta primers, the PCR was carried out. The protocol was immunoSEQ multiplex PCR, while the TCRdb copy is restricted to in-frame clones and leaves out a portion. The sample holds some 100,000 clones; around three quarters are singletons and the top ten take over 2.5%. The receptor was isolated from a male donor in good health and CMV-seropositive. The genes are TRBV6-4 and TRBJ1-6; D may be TRBD1 (5 bases). The sample comprised PBMCs. CDR3 bases: TGTGCCAGCAGTGCAAAAGGGGTAGGTTCACCCCTCCACTTT. As protein: CASSAKGVGSPLHF.